This TCR beta chain was observed in a study of OX40 agonist ivuxolimab in advanced cancers. The CDR3 sequence is 12 residues long. CDR1 and CDR2 (germline): MNHNY, SVGAGI (reference sequence). V dropped 10 bases and J dropped 4; count of bases not matched to a gene: 6. This clone has only one observation. Produced via immunoSEQ multiplex PCR; TCRdb's table is partial and in-frame only. There are more than 70,000 clones in the sample; approximately 92% occur only once, and over 10% lies in the top ten. The chain is built from TRBV6-6 and TRBJ2-5; 7 bases are a match to TRBD2. The sequenced sample was CD4+ or CD8+ T cells sorted from blood, obtained in a trial of the OX40 agonist ivuxolimab. The sequence derives from an adult with an advanced solid tumor such as melanoma, head and neck, liver or kidney cancer. The CDR3: CATGGGLETQYF. The DNA for the CDR3 is TGTGCCACGGGCGGGGGACTAGAGACCCAGTACTTC.